This T cell receptor beta chain was sequenced during a study of T cells in Graves' hyperthyroidism and ophthalmopathy. Study at large: Specimen type is peripheral blood, collected at initial diagnosis prior to any treatment.

This clonotype was observed at least ten times. There were TCR beta CDR3 regions amplified from RNA transcripts. HTBI primers drove first-round RT-PCR of the TCR CDR3. TCRdb re-analysed the multiplex PCR reads in MiXCR, keeping a single row per CDR3 protein. The data show fewer than 250,000 distinct CDR3 sequences, about 16% seen once. The ends lost 5 bases at V and 0 bases at J; junction bases unmatched: 5. The CDR3 spans 15 residues. Per germline, CDR1 SEHNR and CDR2 FQNEAQ (reference sequence). The receptor comes from a woman aged 18-35 years with Graves' ophthalmopathy. The material sequenced was blood. V usage is TRBV7-9 and J usage is TRBJ2-7; 9 bases map to TRBD1. The CDR3 nucleotides are TGTGCCAGCAGCCTAGGGACAGGGAGCTCCTACGAGCAGTACTTC. Translation: CASSLGTGSSYEQYF.